Listed below are T cell receptor beta chains from one sample, sequenced in a study of PD-1 blockade in mismatch repair-deficient tumors. The assay was immunoSEQ multiplex PCR, and TCRdb's table has in-frame clones only and misses some. The table has about 79,000 clones, approximately 81% seen once. This material consisted of peripheral blood, taken 44 weeks after starting pembrolizumab. These TCRs come from an adult with mismatch repair-deficient cancer. The CDR3 runs from the conserved cysteine through the conserved F or W. The order of the fields is V gene, clone size, J gene, CDR3 protein. Not every row has a clone size; where given, it reads once, few, many or a size class.

TRBV5-6,once,TRBJ2-7,CASSLGQLNSYEQYF
TRBV30,-,TRBJ2-7,CVAIGRGLYEQYF
TRBV9,-,TRBJ1-1,CASSVERGRNTEAFF
TRBV6-1,-,TRBJ1-1,CASTRTEPNTEAFF
TRBV19,-,TRBJ1-2,CASRTTGTNYGYTF
TRBV11-1,-,TRBJ2-1,CASSLARGTSGSYNEQFF
TRBV11-2,-,TRBJ2-3,CASSPTGARYTDTQYF
TRBV5-4,few,TRBJ2-3,CASSSGRSTDTQYF
TRBV28,few,TRBJ1-2,CASSSRQHNYGYTF
TRBV5-5,-,TRBJ2-2,CASSLILATGELFF
TRBV19,-,TRBJ1-5,CASSRTGADQPQHF
TRBV19,-,TRBJ2-1,CASSIRGGRAGPNEQFF
TRBV10-1,once,TRBJ2-3,CATAASPSDTQYF
TRBV28,few,TRBJ1-3,CASSLSDSYTIYF
TRBV5-1,-,TRBJ2-3,CASRIAEITDTQYF
TRBV5-1,-,TRBJ2-1,CASSLETSGRIYNEQFF
TRBV18,-,TRBJ2-1,CASSPGRGSISYNEQFF
TRBV4-1,-,TRBJ2-1,CASSQVVDSGRTYNEQFF
TRBV4-2,few,TRBJ1-2,CASSQESGGGYTF
TRBV7-4,-,TRBJ2-1,CALVVGGYNEQFF
TRBV9,-,TRBJ2-1,CASRATGGAGGEQFF
TRBV10-3,-,TRBJ2-1,CAISGKLAGDEQFF
TRBV19,-,TRBJ1-1,CASRQGLRPNTEAFF
TRBV6-5,-,TRBJ2-5,CASSYWQNQETQYF
TRBV4-2,-,TRBJ2-7,CASSLMEGGLRSYEQYF
TRBV7-9,-,TRBJ1-5,CASSFIGPNQPQHF
TRBV13,-,TRBJ2-7,CASSFGQGGGEQYF
TRBV4-1,once,TRBJ2-7,CASSRSTGSYEQYF
TRBV4-1,-,TRBJ1-2,CASSQEYLGDRGQRGYTF
TRBV10-3,-,TRBJ2-1,CAISDRRTSGGNEQFF
TRBV15,-,TRBJ2-1,CATSTTGGTFQSSYNEQFF
TRBV29-1,-,TRBJ1-2,CSVERGSDRAAGYTF
TRBV19,few,TRBJ2-7,CASSSISGRAPYEQYF
TRBV5-1,-,TRBJ2-5,CASSLGQGVQTQYF
TRBV5-1,-,TRBJ1-4,CASSQHGVNEKLFF
TRBV5-1,-,TRBJ1-2,CASRGEQGARGYTF
TRBV7-9,few,TRBJ1-2,CASSQGARDYGYTF
TRBV5-4,-,TRBJ2-1,CASSYTGLVKGNEQFF
TRBV19,-,TRBJ1-1,CASSIERVAEAFF
TRBV30,-,TRBJ1-5,CAWSHWDRVGAQPQHF
TRBV4-2,-,TRBJ1-4,CASSSLSSRGNEKLFF
TRBV10-1,-,TRBJ2-7,CASSPILCTHF
TRBV7-2,once,TRBJ2-1,CASSSDRGSYNEQFF
TRBV7-9,-,TRBJ2-3,CASSLGGGSGADTQYF
TRBV28,-,TRBJ2-5,CASSPQPTGPPTQYF
TRBV13,-,TRBJ2-7,CASSSGDSPYEQYF
TRBV12-5,-,TRBJ2-7,CASGLERGTARTYEQYF
TRBV2,few,TRBJ2-7,CASSHSRSGQGIYEQYF
TRBV11-1,-,TRBJ2-1,CASSPDRDEQFF
TRBV19,-,TRBJ1-1,CASSPRTGEDSEAFF
TRBV9,-,TRBJ2-1,CASSVAGGSYNEQFF
TRBV5-4,-,TRBJ1-2,CASRGTTNYGYTF
TRBV23-1,-,TRBJ1-4,CASSLATGGNEKLFF